The source of this T cell receptor beta chain is a study of PD-L1 blockade in urothelial cancer. At the level of the study: Male sex and bladder-origin urothelial cancer were recorded for twenty-five of 29 patients. Prior regimens of chemotherapy numbered 0 to 3 per patient.

TCRdb's copy holds only in-frame clones and misses some; the assay was immunoSEQ multiplex PCR. Of 45,000 to 65,000 clones in the sample, 65% to 90% are singletons; the top ten hold less than 20%. Time point here: pretreatment peripheral blood. CDR1 is MNHEY, CDR2 SMNVEV, per germline (reference sequence). Trimming stripped 4 bases from V and 4 bases from J, with 24 bases between. The CDR3 is 18 amino acids. The chain couples TRBV27 to TRBJ2-3; a weak D match, TRBD1 (6 bases). The clonotype was recovered from a man aged 65 to 85 with urothelial cancer. The sample was PBMCs, taken around atezolizumab (anti-PD-L1) treatment. CDR3 bases: TGTGCCAGCAGTTCCGCCCTTCTGACAGGCGTCGGCCCAGATACGCAGTATTTT. Amino acid sequence: CASSSALLTGVGPDTQYF.